This T cell receptor beta chain was sequenced for a study of metastatic and nonmetastatic thyroid tumors. TCRdb re-called clones from the PCR reads using MiXCR. The repertoire holds some 55,000 clones, with about 20% as singletons. Thyroid surgery had not been preceded by any treatment in any patient. As to this clone: With a much larger clone just one base away, this may be a read error. Different DNA sequences within this sample yield the same CDR3.

The sequenced sample consisted of blood. The sequence was obtained from a female donor with papillary thyroid cancer or a benign thyroid nodule (not recorded which). Some clones in this sample may be carry-over from other donors' samples.

The CDR3 nucleotides read TGTGCCAGCAGCGTAGCTGGGCGTGGGAACACTGAAGCTTTCTTT. Amino acids: CASSVAGRGNTEAFF. V is TRBV9 and J is TRBJ1-1; unclear D gene. Germline values: CDR1 SGDLS, CDR2 YYNGEE. The CDR3 is made up of 15 amino acids. Trimming stripped 0 bases from V and 1 base from J, with 10 bases between. The entire variable domain, with the rest obtained from reference TRBV9 and TRBJ1-1, is as follows: DSGVTQTPKHLITATGQRVTLRCSPRSGDLSVYWYQQSLDQGLQFLIQYYNGEERAKGNILERFSAQQFPDLHSELNLSSLELGDSALYFCASSVAGRGNTEAFFGQGTRLTVV.